Sequencing of this TCR beta chain was carried out in a study of blood T cell repertoires in COVID-19. At the level of the study: Samples taken during acute and convalescent COVID-19 were collected in the United States, Italy and Spain.

Study processing details: Cell counts per sample came from amplifying reference gene primers. The repertoire was sequenced with immunoSEQ multiplex PCR; TCRdb's copy has only in-frame clones and lacks some. Clone size and V and J calls were adopted from that table, with D and trimming inferred from the DNA. The sample has 75,000 to 95,000 clones; over 80% are singletons. This CDR3 comprises 13 residues. Trimming took off 3 bases at V and 14 bases at J, with 18 bases between the two ends. Germline CDR1 MGHRA, CDR2 YSYEKL. The sequence derives from a man aged 50 or older with acute or convalescent COVID-19. Sequences were obtained from peripheral blood. The chain combines TRBV4-1 with TRBJ2-3, with TRBD1 as a possible D gene (6 bases). The chain's CDR3 is CASSHKSDSVRYF. The CDR3 DNA reads as TGCGCCAGCAGCCACAAATCGGACAGTGTAAGGTATTTT.